This entry describes one T cell receptor (beta chain). A few counts support this clonotype. Its recognized antigen is unknown. Base qualities are not provided; no much larger clone lies one nucleotide away. These data belong to a study of vaccination and CD4 T cells after COVID-19 (dated by TCRdb to between 2021 and 2023). With respect to the entire study: Six males and four females were included in the convalescent cohort, with two Hispanic individuals, seven Caucasians, two Asians and one multiracial person represented. Post-vaccine blood samples were collected a median of about 72 days after the second vaccine dose, ranging from about 13 to 241 days. Post-COVID blood samples were collected from convalescent patients a median of roughly 100 days after diagnosis, with a range of roughly 30 to 170 days. Overlapping spike peptide pools from SARS-CoV-2 and from the common cold coronaviruses HCoV-NL63, HCoV-OC43 and HCoV-229E were used as culture stimuli. In control cultures, a CEFX viral epitope pool was used as positive control, an HIV-1 Nef peptide pool was used as negative control, or no peptide was added. In under 13 COVID-19 convalescent patients and 4 infection-naive healthy vaccine recipients, researchers compared the spike-specific CD4+ TCR repertoire from before mRNA vaccination with the repertoire from after. At the TCR clonotype level, an earlier paper using these donors assessed memory CD4+ T cell crossreactivity between SARS-CoV-2 and common cold coronavirus spike proteins. Each participant got two doses of either the Pfizer-BioNTech BNT162b2 vaccine (n=8) or the Moderna mRNA-1273 vaccine (n=2). The full study reports these points: Among convalescent patients, a median about 86% of the SARS-CoV-2-reactive clones seen after vaccination appeared only after vaccination, which suggests priming specific to the vaccine. Although the median number of SARS-CoV-2-reactive clonotypes went up from some 23 after infection to around 39 after vaccination, the increase was not significant. Relatively few convalescent patients were included in the study, and early timepoints after natural infection were not analyzed. Of the vaccine-specific clones in convalescent patients, 304 of 307, or nearly all, reacted only to SARS-CoV-2 spike and did not cross-react with common cold coronaviruses.

The sample's treatment or condition label, decoded: roughly nine-day PBMC culture with coronavirus spike peptide pools or control peptides (ViraFEST assay). CD4+ T cells from unexposed donors were collected before the COVID-19 pandemic (2011-2018). The ViraFEST assay, used in the study, expanded antigen-specific T cells with peptide pools and then identified the expanded clonotypes through TCR sequencing. More than 1.5 million PBMCs per well were cultured in IMDM with approximately 5% human AB serum and roughly 9.3 IU/ml IL-2, plus 10 ug/ml peptide pools. Half of the culture medium was replaced with fresh IL-2-containing medium on days 3 and 7. Once the cells had been in culture for ten to eleven days, the EasySep CD4+ T cell isolation kit was used to isolate CD4+ T cells by negative selection. As cell numbers permitted, CD4+ T cells from unexposed donors were tested for reactivity to SARS-CoV-2 S and N and to four common cold coronavirus spike pools. Ficoll-Paque Plus gradient centrifugation was used to isolate PBMCs from whole blood, and the isolated PBMCs were then either used fresh or cryopreserved at -140C. Each culture condition was generally run in triplicate wells. The leukapheresis product for the unexposed donors was obtained through commercial purchase.

The library came from PCR. DNA from cultured CD4+ T cells was subjected to TCR sequencing with the Oncomine TCR Beta short-read assay at the Johns Hopkins FTIC core. The QIAamp micro DNA kit was used to extract genomic DNA from the cultured CD4+ T cells. The Oncomine TCR Beta libraries from cultured CD4+ T cells were pooled using unique dual indexes and then sequenced on an Illumina iSeq 100. On the authors' methods: Non-productive sequences were filtered out, and CDR3s that did not start with C, did not end with F or W, or were shorter than 7 amino acids were discarded. Antigen-specific clonotypes were identified using the MANAFEST web application through comparison of peptide-stimulated wells with reference and other culture wells. An FDR below 0.05, an odds ratio above 5, and a productive frequency above 0.1% in at least two of three replicate wells were required for clones to be considered positive. Clonotypes that were significantly expanded in both SARS-CoV-2 spike wells and at least one common cold coronavirus spike condition were defined as cross-reactive. CDR3 homology was assessed with Levenshtein distances (stringdist) and unrooted phylogenetic trees (ape) in R version 3.6.1. Using fastp trimming at Q25 and MiXCR clonotype assembly, TCRdb reanalyzed the public sequencing data and kept in-frame beta chains. Identical CDR3 protein sequences are pooled into one entry, listed with their most common genes and DNA. The authors' filters were not applied to this entry. Within this sample are some 8,100 distinct CDR3 sequences, with more than 35% of them counted one time only. The ten largest clonotypes hold 11% to 15% of the sample.

The trim is 3 bases for V and 4 bases for J, with a gap of 9 bases between the germline ends. As encoded in the germline V gene (reference sequence), CDR1 is SEHNR while CDR2 is FQNEAQ. The CDR3 contains 13 residues, cysteine and phenylalanine counted. Only the CDR3 region is kept as DNA, spanning 39 bases read in frame from base 1. Input material: CD4+ T cells from blood, cultured in vitro. Rearrangement joined TRBV7-9 to TRBJ1-2; no D segment can be confidently identified. The source is a human donor in good health. The CDR3 loop reads CASSFATPYGYTF. The nucleotide sequence reads TGTGCCAGCAGCTTCGCGACCCCCTATGGCTACACCTTC.